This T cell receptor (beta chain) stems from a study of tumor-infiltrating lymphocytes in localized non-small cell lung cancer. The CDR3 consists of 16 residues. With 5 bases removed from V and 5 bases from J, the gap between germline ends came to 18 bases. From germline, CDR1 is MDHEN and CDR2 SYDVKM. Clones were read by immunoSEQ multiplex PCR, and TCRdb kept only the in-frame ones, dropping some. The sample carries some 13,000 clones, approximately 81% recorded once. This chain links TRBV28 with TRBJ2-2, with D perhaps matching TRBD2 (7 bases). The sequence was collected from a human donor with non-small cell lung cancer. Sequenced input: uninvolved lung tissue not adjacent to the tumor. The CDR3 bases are TGTGCCAGCAGTCGTTGGGGGGGGGACACGACCGGGGAGCTGTTTTTT. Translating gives CASSRWGGDTTGELFF. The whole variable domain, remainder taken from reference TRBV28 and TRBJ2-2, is DVKVTQSSRYLVKRTGEKVFLECVQDMDHENMFWYRQDPGLGLRLIYFSYDVKMKEKGDIPEGYSVSREKKERFSLILESASTNQTSMYLCASSRWGGDTTGELFFGEGSRLTVL.